The entry that follows covers one TCR beta chain sequence. This sample was included in a study of sequential checkpoint blockade in melanoma. About the research overall: Both treatment sequences were followed by maintenance nivolumab.

The treatment denotes: randomized to nivolumab then ipilimumab (arm A) or the reverse (arm B). CDR3 size: 14 residues. Germline V CDR1 and CDR2: GTSNPN, SVGIG (reference sequence). Trimming took 5 bases from V and 2 from J, leaving 15 bases between them. The assay was immunoSEQ multiplex PCR, and TCRdb's table has in-frame clones only and misses some. The data show approximately 8,400 clones, less than 70% seen once. Sequenced here: CD8+ T cells sorted from blood (inferred from file names), sampled from a patient given nivolumab and ipilimumab in sequence. This receptor was taken from a human patient with melanoma. Some clones in this sample may be carry-over from other donors' samples. The gene calls are TRBV30 and TRBJ1-1, with D unclear. DNA for the CDR3: TGTGCCTGGGCTTACGTGGGAGCTAACACTGAAGCTTTCTTT. Amino acid sequence: CAWAYVGANTEAFF.